The 10 T cell receptor beta chains given below trace back to one sample, sequenced in a study of T cells in Graves' hyperthyroidism and ophthalmopathy (dated by TCRdb to about 2019). Library preparation used multiplex PCR. The run used an Illumina HiSeq 2000. Amplification of TCR beta CDR3 regions was carried out from RNA transcripts. The TCR CDR3 was subjected to a first round of RT-PCR using the HTBI primer set and the Qiagen OneStep RT-PCR kit. TCRdb redid the processing of the public reads, applying fastp at Q25 and MiXCR, and retained in-frame beta chains. CDR3 protein sequences are deduplicated, and each keeps its most common genes and DNA. For this sample the table gives about 340,000 distinct CDR3 sequences, of which 18% were detected only once. The ten largest clones capture about 53% of the sample. Sequenced sample: blood. Every receptor here comes from a woman aged 45-59 years with Graves' hyperthyroidism.

V usage is TRBV5-6 and J usage is TRBJ2-7; 7 bases align to TRBD1. V dropped 4 bases and J dropped 4; count of bases not matched to a gene: 14. Germline CDR1 SGHDT, CDR2 YYEEEE. The CDR3 loop spans 16 amino acids. Here the CDR3 reads CASSPSPGQSPYEQYV. The DNA for the CDR3 is TGTGCCAGCAGCCCCTCACCGGGACAGAGCCCGTACGAGCAGTACGTC.

V and J are TRBV2 and TRBJ2-2; 8 bases agree with TRBD2. Germline V gives CDR1 SNHLY, CDR2 FYNNEI. This CDR3 is 16 amino acids long. V lost 5 bases to trimming and J lost 4 bases; unmatched junction nucleotides: 9. CDR3 DNA sequence: TGTGCCAGCAGTAGAAAGGGCGGGGGGCCCACCGGGGAGCTGTTTTTT. Its translation is CASSRKGGGPTGELFF. The full variable domain, with the rest looked up from reference TRBV2 and TRBJ2-2, is EPEVTQTPSHQVTQMGQEVILRCVPISNHLYFYWYRQILGQKVEFLVSFYNNEISEKSEIFDDQFSVERPDGSNFTLKIRSTKLEDSAMYFCASSRKGGGPTGELFFGEGSRLTVL.

There are many counts of this clonotype. This chain uses TRBV2 with TRBJ1-6; weak D call: TRBD1 (6 bases). Trimming cost V 4 bases and J 7 bases, with 11 bases left between them. In germline, CDR1 is SNHLY, CDR2 FYNNEI. The CDR3 is 14 residues long. This chain's CDR3 is CASSVDRRNSPLHF. The CDR3 bases are TGTGCCAGCAGTGTTGACAGGAGGAATTCACCCCTCCACTTT.

This clonotype has a handful of counts. The chain joins TRBV6-1 to TRBJ1-6; no clear D. Germline V gives CDR1 MNHNS, CDR2 SASEGT. Trimming cost V 5 bases and J 10 bases, with 21 bases left between them. This CDR3 spans 16 amino acids. CDR3 region: CASSPTLGSVGSPLHF. The CDR3 bases are TGTGCCAGCAGTCCTACCCTGGGGTCAGTTGGATCACCCCTCCACTTT.

This clonotype was seen at least ten times. CDR3 residues: CASTWGEGTEAFF. In DNA form, the CDR3 reads TGTGCCAGCACCTGGGGGGAAGGAACTGAAGCTTTCTTT. This sequence joins TRBV7-6 and TRBJ1-1; tentatively, D is TRBD1 (5 bases). The V end lost 7 bases, the J end lost 5 bases, and 14 bases lay between the germline ends. Germline lookup yields CDR1 SGHVS and CDR2 FNYEAQ. The CDR3 runs to 13 residues.

V and J are TRBV18 and TRBJ1-2; TRBD1 might be the D (5 bases). This CDR3 region has 16 residues. V dropped 0 bases and J dropped 4 bases, with 15 bases sitting between them. Germline loops: CDR1 KGHSH, CDR2 LQKENI. CDR3 sequence (DNA): TGTGCCAGCTCACCACCTTTCTCGCAGGGACCCTATGGCTACACCTTC. Protein product: CASSPPFSQGPYGYTF. Full variable domain (outside the CDR3, taken from reference TRBV18 and TRBJ1-2): NAGVMQNPRHLVRRRGQEARLRCSPMKGHSHVYWYRQLPEEGLKFMVYLQKENIIDESGMPKERFSAEFPKEGPSILRIQQVVRGDSAAYFCASSPPFSQGPYGYTFGSGTRLTVV.

The sample holds many counts of this clonotype. The V gene is TRBV6-1, the J gene TRBJ2-2, with TRBD2 matching over 11 bases. The V segment lost 6 bases and the J segment 6 bases; nucleotides outside the gene matches: 12. Germline-derived CDR1 and CDR2 are MNHNS and SASEGT. This CDR3 comprises 17 residues. The CDR3 nucleotides are TGTGCCAGCAGCAATGGAAATCTAGCGGGGGGTGCCGGGGAGCTGTTTTTT. Translation gives CASSNGNLAGGAGELFF.

This clonotype was detected only a few times. V is TRBV5-1 and J is TRBJ1-6; D unclear. Trimming removed 1 base from V and 4 bases from J, with 3 bases in between. CDR1 is SGHRS and CDR2 is YFSETQ in the germline V gene. CDR3 size: 13 residues. For the CDR3, the DNA is TGCGCCAGCAGCTTGTCGTATAATTCACCCCTCCACTTT. Translated: CASSLSYNSPLHF.

For this clonotype: Being one base from a much bigger clone, this may be a read error. The chain carries TRBV3-1 and TRBJ2-2; either TRBD1 or TRBD2 may supply D (5 bases each). Germline V lookup: CDR1 LGHDT, CDR2 YNNKEL (reference sequence). V dropped 6 bases and J dropped 7 bases, with 18 bases sitting between them. The CDR3 consists of 15 residues. CDR3 protein: CASRKGTLRDGELFF. The CDR3 nucleotides read TGTGCCAGCAGAAAGGGGACGCTTAGAGACGGGGAGCTGTTTTTT.

This clonotype was detected ten times or more. This chain uses TRBV6-1 with TRBJ2-3; D is uncertain. Trimming removed 3 bases at V and 7 bases at J, with 14 bases between. The germline gives CDR1 MNHNS, CDR2 SASEGT. CDR3 length: 14 amino acids. In DNA form, the CDR3 reads TGTGCCAGCAGTGAGCCACTCCTAAGGAATACGCAGTATTTT. Translated, it gives CASSEPLLRNTQYF.